Listed here are 25 T cell receptor beta chains from one sample, sequenced in a study of technical replicates of blood from a handful of donors. Assay used: immunoSEQ multiplex PCR; TCRdb lists only in-frame clones, some missing. The data show about 73,000 clones, roughly 90% seen once. Sequenced sample: PBMCs. These receptors all come from a human donor in good health. Some clones in this sample may be carry-over from other donors' samples.

The rearrangement uses TRBV19 and TRBJ2-7; TRBD1 agrees at 8 bases. This CDR3 contains 14 residues. Per the germline V gene, CDR1 is LNHDA and CDR2 is SQIVND (reference sequence). V was clipped by 8 bases and J by 2 bases; unmatched bases: 8. The CDR3 DNA reads as TGTGCCAGTGGCGGACAGGGCCGCACCTACGAGCAGTACTTC. As protein: CASGGQGRTYEQYF.

J is TRBJ2-1 and V is TRBV5-1; 9 positions match TRBD1. Germline V lookup: CDR1 SGHRS, CDR2 YFSETQ. The junction had 5 bases not matched to a gene; V was cut back by 2 bases and J by 5 bases. This CDR3 has 15 amino acids. The CDR3 spells CASSFPGQGNNEQFF. The CDR3, as DNA: TGCGCCAGCAGCTTCCCGGGACAGGGAAACAATGAGCAGTTCTTC.

This clone came up once. The rearrangement joins TRBV5-1 to TRBJ2-1, with 13 bases matching TRBD2. The CDR3 runs 15 residues. Germline lookup yields CDR1 SGHRS and CDR2 YFSETQ. The V segment lost 7 bases and the J segment 7 bases; nucleotides outside the gene matches: 8. The CDR3 spells CASRPGLAGLNEQFF. The CDR3, as DNA: TGCGCCAGCCGCCCGGGACTAGCGGGACTAAATGAGCAGTTCTTC.

The chain carries TRBV7-9 and TRBJ1-5; maybe TRBD1 (5 bases). The germline V gene has CDR1 SEHNR and CDR2 FQNEAQ (reference sequence). The V end was cut by 5 bases, the J end by 7 bases, with 18 bases between. CDR3 length equals 15 residues. CDR3 nucleotide sequence: TGTGCCAGCAGCCCCGCCAGGGAAGGGAACCAGCCCCAGCATTTT. Amino acids: CASSPAREGNQPQHF.

The genes are TRBV5-1 and TRBJ2-5; 12 positions agree with TRBD2. The germline CDR1 and CDR2 sequences are SGHRS and YFSETQ. The CDR3 is 16 amino acids. Unmatched junction bases numbered 8, after V lost 4 bases and J lost 4 bases. Written as DNA, the CDR3 is TGCGCCAGCAGCGTCCCGTTACTAGCGGGAGGAGAGACCCAGTACTTC. It yields the protein CASSVPLLAGGETQYF.

The genes are TRBV5-4 and TRBJ2-1; D is unclear. V lost 4 bases, J lost 5 bases, and 10 bases lay in between. CDR3 length: 13 residues. Per germline, CDR1 SGHNT and CDR2 YYREEE (reference sequence). The CDR3, as DNA: TGTGCCAGCAGCCCGCTTGCGGACAATGAGCAGTTCTTC. Amino acid sequence: CASSPLADNEQFF.

CDR3 in amino acids: CATSRDRDGYTF. CDR3 in DNA: TGTGCCACCAGCAGAGATCGGGATGGCTACACCTTC. The gene calls are TRBV15 and TRBJ1-2; D not certain. The CDR3 extends over 12 amino acids. Trimming cost V 0 bases and J 6 bases, with 5 bases left between them. Germline V gene lookup returns CDR1 LNHNV and CDR2 YYDKDF (reference sequence).

J is TRBJ2-2 and V is TRBV5-8; tentatively, D is TRBD2 (5 bases). The germline V and J ends were trimmed by 3 bases and 6 bases, with 12 bases remaining between them. The CDR3 spans 14 residues. Germline CDR1 SGHTS, CDR2 YDEGEE. CDR3 DNA sequence: TGTGCCAGCAGCTGGCTTTCGGGATCCGGGGAGCTGTTTTTT. Amino acids: CASSWLSGSGELFF.

The J gene is TRBJ2-7, the V gene TRBV4-1, with 8 positions matching TRBD1. With V trimmed by 2 bases and J by 4 bases, 13 bases remained unmatched. Germline lookup yields CDR1 MGHRA and CDR2 YSYEKL. CDR3 length: 17 residues. CDR3 nucleotides: TGCGCCAGCAGCCAAAACCGCAGGGGGCAGTCCCTTTACGAGCAGTACTTC. This encodes CASSQNRRGQSLYEQYF.

The CDR3 nucleotides are TGTGCCAGCAGCCAAAGAGGGGACAGGGCGAACACTGAAGCTTTCTTT. Protein product: CASSQRGDRANTEAFF. The chain has TRBV7-9 and TRBJ1-1; 9 nucleotides agree with TRBD1. The CDR3 is 16 amino acids. Losses at the gene ends were 5 bases for V and 1 base for J; bases not matched to a gene: 8. Germline loops: CDR1 SEHNR, CDR2 FQNEAQ (reference sequence).

The chain employs TRBV25-1 and TRBJ2-7, with D possibly TRBD1 on 7 matching bases. V was shortened by 2 bases and J by 5 bases, with 16 bases between the two germline ends. The germline CDR1 and CDR2 sequences are MGHDK and SYGVNS. The CDR3 consists of 15 residues. Here the CDR3 DNA reads TGTGCCAGCAGTGAAAGGGGCAGGGGGGTGGACGAGCAGTACTTC. It yields the protein CASSERGRGVDEQYF.

The chain joins TRBV12-5 to TRBJ1-6; the match to TRBD1 covers 7 bases. The germline V gene has CDR1 LGHNT and CDR2 FRNRAP. This CDR3 contains 15 residues. J gave up 9 bases and V 8 bases, and 13 bases lay outside the gene matches. CDR3 bases: TGTGCTAGTACGGTAGGGGGCCAGACGATTTCACCCCTCCACTTT. Residues: CASTVGGQTISPLHF.

The chain joins TRBV25-1 to TRBJ1-2, with TRBD1 matching 8 bases. Germline V lookup: CDR1 MGHDK, CDR2 SYGVNS. The CDR3 runs to 13 residues. The V gene end was trimmed by 6 bases and the J gene end by 4 bases; junction bases not matched to a gene: 4. CDR3 sequence reads: CASSRTGTYGYTF. CDR3 nucleotides: TGTGCCAGCAGCCGGACAGGGACCTATGGCTACACCTTC.

V usage is TRBV6-1 and J usage is TRBJ2-7, with TRBD2 matching over 12 bases. The V gene end was trimmed by 3 bases and the J gene end by 2 bases; junction bases not matched to a gene: 2. Germline lookup yields CDR1 MNHNS and CDR2 SASEGT. There are 15 residues in the CDR3. The DNA for the CDR3 is TGTGCCAGCAGTGACCTAGCGGGGGGGCCCTACGAGCAGTACTTC. It yields the protein CASSDLAGGPYEQYF.

The chain carries TRBV7-9 and TRBJ2-2; possibly TRBD2 for D (6 bases). Trimming removed 4 bases at V and 5 bases at J, with 14 bases between. Per the germline V gene, CDR1 is SEHNR and CDR2 is FQNEAQ (reference sequence). The CDR3 loop spans 15 amino acids. DNA for the CDR3: TGTGCCAGCAGCTATTGGACGGCGGGGACCGGGGAGCTGTTTTTT. This codes for CASSYWTAGTGELFF.

The chain joins TRBV11-2 to TRBJ2-5; 10 positions match TRBD2. J was trimmed by 4 bases and V by 2 bases; bases with no gene match: 7. There are 16 residues in the CDR3. The germline gives CDR1 SGHAT, CDR2 FQNNGV. CDR3 in amino acids: CASSLFASGGTETQYF. Here the CDR3 DNA reads TGTGCCAGCAGCTTATTCGCTAGCGGGGGAACAGAGACCCAGTACTTC.

The sample holds one count of this clone. The genes are TRBV9 and TRBJ2-1; 8 nucleotides align to TRBD2. Germline CDR1 is SGDLS and CDR2 is YYNGEE. The CDR3 has 16 residues. Trimming at V came to 4 bases and at J to 8 bases, leaving 14 bases not matched to a gene. CDR3 in DNA: TGTGCCAGCAGCTCTCACCCGGGGGGGATCATGCATGAGCAGTTCTTC. Translated: CASSSHPGGIMHEQFF.

The rearrangement uses TRBV7-7 and TRBJ2-2, with TRBD1 matching 8 bases. Germline V gene sequence: CDR1 SSHAT, CDR2 FNYEAQ (reference sequence). The CDR3 loop spans 15 amino acids. V shed 4 bases and J 3 bases; nucleotides not matched to a gene: 4. In nucleotides, the CDR3 is TGTGCCAGCAGCTCCCACAGGGGGGACACCGGGGAGCTGTTTTTT. It is translated as CASSSHRGDTGELFF.

CDR3 nucleotides: TGTGCCAGCAGCGTAGGGACACCTGGAAACACCATATATTTT. It codes for CASSVGTPGNTIYF. V gene TRBV9 combines with J gene TRBJ1-3; weak D call: TRBD1 (5 bases). V was clipped by 0 bases and J by 2 bases, with 6 bases between them. This CDR3 spans 14 amino acids. Germline V gives CDR1 SGDLS, CDR2 YYNGEE.

This clone has only one observation. This chain uses TRBV7-2 with TRBJ2-7; TRBD2 agrees at 13 bases. There are 15 residues in the CDR3. V lost 4 bases to trimming and J lost 4 bases; unmatched junction nucleotides: 4. Germline V gene lookup returns CDR1 SGHTA and CDR2 FQGNSA. The CDR3 DNA is TGTGCCAGCAGCTGGGGACTAGCGGGGACGTACGAGCAGTACTTC. Protein: CASSWGLAGTYEQYF.

This clone was found once. This chain connects TRBV29-1 to TRBJ1-2; 9 nucleotides match TRBD1. After removal of 0 bases from V and 4 bases from J, the junction contained 6 bases not matched to a gene. The CDR3 totals 15 residues. Looked up from germline, CDR1 is SQVTM and CDR2 is ANQGSEA. The CDR3 loop is CSVEDRGQGPYGYTF. In DNA form, the CDR3 reads TGCAGCGTTGAAGATCGAGGACAGGGGCCCTATGGCTACACCTTC.

This clone was observed a few times. The chain combines TRBV11-2 with TRBJ1-6, with D possibly TRBD1 on 5 matching bases. There are 14 residues in the CDR3. V was pared by 5 bases and J by 8 bases, with 13 bases between. Germline CDR1 reads SGHAT; CDR2 reads FQNNGV. CDR3 bases: TGTGCCAGCAGCCAAACGGGCAGGGATTCACCCCTCCACTTT. Amino acids: CASSQTGRDSPLHF.

This chain links TRBV7-3 with TRBJ2-3; possible D gene TRBD1, 5 bases. This CDR3 is 16 amino acids long. Deletions cut 5 bases from V and 0 bases from J, with 15 bases between. CDR1 is SGHTA and CDR2 is FQGTGA in the germline V gene. CDR3 coding DNA: TGTGCCAGCAGCCCTCTGTGGGGCCCCAGCACAGATACGCAGTATTTT. Amino acids: CASSPLWGPSTDTQYF.

This chain links TRBV7-2 with TRBJ1-6; D not certain. The CDR3 loop spans 16 amino acids. Germline CDR1 is SGHTA and CDR2 is FQGNSA. Trimming removed 1 base at V and 6 bases at J, with 13 bases between. The CDR3 reads CASSLVGRATNSPLHF. The CDR3 DNA is TGTGCCAGCAGCTTAGTTGGGCGGGCTACTAATTCACCCCTCCACTTT.

The gene calls are TRBV4-3 and TRBJ2-5, with D possibly being TRBD1 (5 bases). Trimming removed 0 bases from V and 6 bases from J, with 11 bases in between. This CDR3 is 14 amino acids long. CDR1 is LGHNA and CDR2 is YSLEER in the germline V gene. CDR3 DNA: TGCGCCAGCAGCCAAGATCTCCAGGGCCAGACCCAGTACTTC. Amino acids: CASSQDLQGQTQYF.